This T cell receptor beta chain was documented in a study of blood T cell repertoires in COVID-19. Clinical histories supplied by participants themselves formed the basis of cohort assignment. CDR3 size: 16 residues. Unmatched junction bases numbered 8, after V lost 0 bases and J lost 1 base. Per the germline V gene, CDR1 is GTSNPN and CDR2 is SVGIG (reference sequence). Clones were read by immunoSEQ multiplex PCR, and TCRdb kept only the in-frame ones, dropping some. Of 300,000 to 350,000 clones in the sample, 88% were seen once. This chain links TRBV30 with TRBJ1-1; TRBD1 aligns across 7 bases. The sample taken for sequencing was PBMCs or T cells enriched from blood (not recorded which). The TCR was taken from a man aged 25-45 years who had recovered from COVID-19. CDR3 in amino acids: CAWSVPGGVPNTEAFF. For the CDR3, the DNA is TGTGCCTGGAGTGTACCAGGGGGAGTCCCGAACACTGAAGCTTTCTTT.